This section outlines one T cell receptor beta chain sequence together with its context. This specimen belongs to a study of blood T cell repertoires in COVID-19. Study information: From T cells, B-cell-depleted T cells, or PBMCs came the material, which was cDNA or gDNA.

The CDR3 consists of 14 residues. The V end lost 4 bases, the J end lost 4 bases, and 13 bases lay between the germline ends. From germline, CDR1 is SGHTA and CDR2 FQGNSA. Assay: immunoSEQ multiplex PCR; the TCRdb copy retains only in-frame clones and omits some. The sample shows approximately 100,000 clones, roughly 89% of them seen only once. This receptor was identified in a human donor in a cohort sampled during active COVID-19. The chain links TRBV7-2 to TRBJ1-2; unclear D gene. Sequencing was performed on peripheral blood. The CDR3 DNA sequence: TGTGCCAGCAGCTCTGGTTCAGGAATCTATGGCTACACCTTC. Its protein is CASSSGSGIYGYTF.